One T cell receptor (beta chain) is described in this entry. What it binds is not known. This specimen comes from a study of vaccination and CD4 T cells after COVID-19. Study details: The authors exposed cells to overlapping spike peptides derived from SARS-CoV-2, HCoV-NL63, HCoV-OC43 and HCoV-229E.

Germline V gene data show CDR1 as LNHDA and CDR2 as SQIVND (reference sequence). J was trimmed by 1 base and V by 5 bases; bases with no gene match: 5. The CDR3 sequence is 14 residues long. Overall study findings and caveats: Spike mono-reactivity was found in 304 of the 307 vaccine-specific clones identified in convalescent patients.

The Oncomine TCR Beta short-read assay was applied to DNA of cultured CD4+ T cells. In TCRdb, the PCR reads were re-called with MiXCR into one record per CDR3 protein. The sample records 2,800 or so distinct CDR3 sequences, 25% to 30% being singletons. Treatment of the sample: roughly 10-day PBMC culture with coronavirus spike peptide pools or control peptides (ViraFEST assay). CD4+ T lymphocytes from the unexposed donor were collected before the COVID-19 pandemic (2011-2018). The chain recombines TRBV19 with TRBJ2-7; TRBD1 matches 7 bases. The sequence came from a human donor in good health. Sequencing input: CD4+ T cells from blood, cultured in vitro. CDR3 sequence: CASSVTRGSYEQYF. In DNA form, the CDR3 reads TGTGCCAGTAGTGTAACCAGGGGGTCCTACGAGCAGTACTTC.